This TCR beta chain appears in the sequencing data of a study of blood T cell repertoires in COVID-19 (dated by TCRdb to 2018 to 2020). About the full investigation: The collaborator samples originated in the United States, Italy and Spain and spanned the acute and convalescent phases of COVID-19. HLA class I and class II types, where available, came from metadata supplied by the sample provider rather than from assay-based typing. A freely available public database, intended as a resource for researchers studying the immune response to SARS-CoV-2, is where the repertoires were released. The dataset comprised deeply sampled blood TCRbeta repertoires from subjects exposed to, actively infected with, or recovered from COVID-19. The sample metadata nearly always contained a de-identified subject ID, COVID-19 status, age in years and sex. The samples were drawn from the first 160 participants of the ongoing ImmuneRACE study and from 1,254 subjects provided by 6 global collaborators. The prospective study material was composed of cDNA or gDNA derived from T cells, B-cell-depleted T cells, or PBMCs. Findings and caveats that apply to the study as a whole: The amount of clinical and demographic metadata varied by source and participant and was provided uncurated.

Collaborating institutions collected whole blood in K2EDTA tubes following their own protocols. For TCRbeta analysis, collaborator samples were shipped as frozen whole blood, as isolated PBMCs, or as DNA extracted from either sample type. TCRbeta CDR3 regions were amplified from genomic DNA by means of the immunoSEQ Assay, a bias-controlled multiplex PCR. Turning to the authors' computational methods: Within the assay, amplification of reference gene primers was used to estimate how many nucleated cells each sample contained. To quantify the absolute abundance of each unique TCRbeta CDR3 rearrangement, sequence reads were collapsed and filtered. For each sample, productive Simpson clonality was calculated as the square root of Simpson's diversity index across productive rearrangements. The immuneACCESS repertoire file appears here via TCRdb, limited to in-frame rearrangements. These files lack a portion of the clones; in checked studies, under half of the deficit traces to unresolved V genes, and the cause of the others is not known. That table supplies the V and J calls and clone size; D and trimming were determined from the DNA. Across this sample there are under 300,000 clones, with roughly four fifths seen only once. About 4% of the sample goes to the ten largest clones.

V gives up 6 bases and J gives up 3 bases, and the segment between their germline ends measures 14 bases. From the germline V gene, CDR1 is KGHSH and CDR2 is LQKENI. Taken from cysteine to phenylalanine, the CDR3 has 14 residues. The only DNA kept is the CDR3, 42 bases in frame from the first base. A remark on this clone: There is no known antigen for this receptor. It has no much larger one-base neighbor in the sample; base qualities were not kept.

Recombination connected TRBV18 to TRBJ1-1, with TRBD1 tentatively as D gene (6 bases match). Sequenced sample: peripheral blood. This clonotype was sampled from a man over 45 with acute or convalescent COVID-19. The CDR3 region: CASSLTGWDTEAFF. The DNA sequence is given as TGTGCCAGCTCGCTGACAGGATGGGACACTGAAGCTTTCTTT.